Listed below are T cell receptor beta chains from one sample, sequenced in a study of shared clonotypes between healthy human individuals. Generated by immunoSEQ multiplex PCR, the TCRdb table keeps only in-frame clones and is missing some. This table holds around 750,000 clones, under 80% found once. Sequenced material: memory CD4+ T cells sorted from blood. These receptors were taken from a woman between 25 and 40 years old in good health. CDR3s leave out the opening cysteine and the closing phenylalanine or tryptophan.

TRBV5-1	TRBJ1-1	ASSSWGGTEAF
TRBV7-6	TRBJ1-6	ASSLRQANSPLH
TRBV7-9	TRBJ2-1	ASSLAPGLAGSYNEQF
TRBV2	TRBJ2-7	ASSESGPTGYEQY
TRBV25-1	TRBJ1-5	ASSDFDRDSNQPQH
TRBV28	TRBJ1-5	ASSFLRQGGQPQH
TRBV30	TRBJ1-1	AWRKQGLNTEAF
TRBV19	TRBJ1-2	ASSRKGNYGYT
TRBV30	TRBJ2-3	AWSRVGPPDTQY
TRBV11-1	TRBJ2-1	ASSLAWSGEQF
TRBV30	TRBJ2-5	AWSPWGASQETQY
TRBV5-6	TRBJ1-5	ASSRTPTSNQPQH
TRBV30	TRBJ2-7	AWSVGYSYEQY
TRBV25-1	TRBJ1-1	ASSPRVADTEAF
TRBV5-1	TRBJ2-2	ASSLVGGANTGELF
TRBV11-2	TRBJ1-5	ASSAGTGLRQPQH
TRBV19	TRBJ2-3	ASSTPGDSSTDTQY
TRBV28	TRBJ2-7	ASSSPRAGRYEQY
TRBV6-9	TRBJ1-1	ASSQLQGAHTEAF
TRBV5-8	TRBJ2-7	ASSLAAGLPTYEQY
TRBV27	TRBJ2-5	ASSPRLAETQY
TRBV5-1	TRBJ2-3	ASSLARGRGDTQY
TRBV30	TRBJ2-7	AWSPWAESSYEQY
TRBV6-5	TRBJ2-2	ASSYGTGDTGELF
TRBV5-6	TRBJ2-3	ASSHRGPDTQY
TRBV10-3	TRBJ2-7	AISEPTGGRYEQY
TRBV7-2	TRBJ2-1	ASSPRSGRDNEQF
TRBV5-6	TRBJ2-5	ASSRDSGETQY
TRBV18	TRBJ1-2	ASSPPGNAGYT
TRBV6-1	TRBJ2-7	ASSVTMVLYEQY
TRBV13	TRBJ2-3	ASSLGLAGPDTQY
TRBV25-1	TRBJ2-1	ASRRTTALWDEQF
TRBV7-8	TRBJ1-5	ASSLVVSNQPQH
TRBV28	TRBJ1-1	ASSLPTNTEAF
TRBV5-1	TRBJ2-5	ASSSGQGFGETQY
TRBV7-2	TRBJ1-2	ASSSTGAGADYGYT
TRBV2	TRBJ1-5	ASSSQGRISNQPQH